This entry lists 16 T cell receptor beta chains sequenced from one sample in a study of Ad26.COV2.S vaccination and SARS-CoV-2 variants. Treatment noted: 19 received Ad26.COV2.S at low or high dose, single or two shots; about 5 received placebo; per-sample allocation not given. Sampling was performed 63 days after the first vaccine or placebo injection. Here immunoSEQ multiplex PCR was the method, and the copy in TCRdb shows in-frame clones only, minus some. In the table there are some 290,000 clones, about 82% of which are singletons. This material consisted of peripheral blood, taken in a trial of Ad26.COV2.S vaccine versus placebo. The receptor source for this set is a person aged 18 to 59 who received the Ad26.COV2.S COVID-19 vaccine or a placebo.

This clone was seen a single time. V gene TRBV7-9 combines with J gene TRBJ2-2; 8 bases line up with TRBD2. The germline gives CDR1 SEHNR, CDR2 FQNEAQ (reference sequence). The J segment lost 1 base and the V segment lost 0 bases, leaving 1 base of the junction unmatched. The CDR3 is made up of 16 amino acids. The chain's CDR3 is CASSLAGLVNTGELFF. In DNA form, the CDR3 reads TGTGCCAGCAGCTTAGCGGGACTAGTGAACACCGGGGAGCTGTTTTTT.

The V call is TRBV6-6, the J call TRBJ1-3, with D unclear. Germline CDR1 and CDR2: MNHNY and SVGAGI (reference sequence). With 2 bases removed from V and 2 bases from J, the gap between germline ends came to 10 bases. The CDR3 length is 15 residues. CDR3 sequence (DNA): TGTGCCAGCAGTTACCCCTTCGGAGCTGGAAACACCATATATTTT. It yields the protein CASSYPFGAGNTIYF.

V is TRBV5-1 and J is TRBJ1-4, with D hard to call. The CDR3 contains 14 residues. Germline V gene sequence: CDR1 SGHRS, CDR2 YFSETQ. The V and J ends lost 0 bases and 4 bases respectively, with 7 bases between them. This CDR3 is CASSLESGNEKLFF. The CDR3 bases are TGCGCCAGCAGCTTGGAGTCGGGTAATGAAAAACTGTTTTTT.

The chain is built from TRBV19 and TRBJ2-1; D possibly corresponds to TRBD2 (5 bases). Per germline, CDR1 LNHDA and CDR2 SQIVND (reference sequence). The V end was cut by 6 bases, the J end by 0 bases, with 9 bases between. The CDR3 spans 14 residues. CDR3 in DNA: TGTGCCAGTAGCCTAGGGAGCTCCTACAATGAGCAGTTCTTC. It yields the protein CASSLGSSYNEQFF.

The chain has TRBV6-5 and TRBJ1-6, with 7 bases matching TRBD1. The J segment lost 6 bases and the V segment lost 8 bases, leaving 7 bases of the junction unmatched. CDR1 MNHEY and CDR2 SVGAGI come from the germline V gene. CDR3 size: 14 residues. The CDR3 nucleotides read TGTGCCAGCCGTCGACAGGGTAGTAATTCACCCCTCCACTTT. Amino acid sequence: CASRRQGSNSPLHF.

This chain connects TRBV4-1 to TRBJ2-3; D ambiguous. The CDR3 is 14 residues long. The ends were cut back, 0 bases at V and 4 bases at J, with 8 bases in the middle. Germline V gene lookup returns CDR1 MGHRA and CDR2 YSYEKL. CDR3 loop: CASSQEARSDTQYF. CDR3 coding DNA: TGCGCCAGCAGCCAAGAAGCTAGGTCAGATACGCAGTATTTT.

The chain couples TRBV2 to TRBJ2-2, with 8 bases that match TRBD1. Germline lookup yields CDR1 SNHLY and CDR2 FYNNEI. V trimming: 4 bases; J trimming: 7 bases; junction bases outside the gene matches: 8. The CDR3 consists of 15 residues. The CDR3: CASSVVTGVHGELFF. For the CDR3, the DNA is TGTGCCAGCAGTGTAGTGACAGGGGTACACGGGGAGCTGTTTTTT.

Only one count was recorded for this clone. The chain uses TRBV3-1 (or the pseudogene TRBV3-2) and TRBJ1-2; no reliable D call. The CDR3 length is 14 residues. The V end was cut by 4 bases, the J end by 1 base, with 10 bases between. Germline V CDR1 and CDR2: LGHDT, YNNKEL (reference sequence). The CDR3 is CASSPAAGNYGYTF. In DNA, the CDR3 is TGTGCCAGCAGCCCCGCGGCGGGTAACTATGGCTACACCTTC.

V usage is TRBV18 and J usage is TRBJ1-6; D may be TRBD1 (6 bases). This CDR3 has 16 amino acids. Germline CDR1 reads KGHSH; CDR2 reads LQKENI. With 1 base removed from V and 7 bases from J, the gap between germline ends came to 14 bases. The DNA for the CDR3 is TGTGCCAGCTCACCACTGTTTGAGGGGGTGAATTCACCCCTCCACTTT. Translation gives CASSPLFEGVNSPLHF.

The chain carries TRBV19 and TRBJ2-1; tentatively, D is TRBD2 (5 bases). The V gene's germline CDR1 is LNHDA and CDR2 SQIVND (reference sequence). Trimming removed 10 bases at V and 6 bases at J, with 28 bases between. The length of the CDR3 is 17 residues. CDR3 in amino acids: CATTRARRVKVGNEQFF. The CDR3 bases are TGTGCCACTACGAGGGCAAGACGGGTAAAAGTCGGCAATGAGCAGTTCTTC. Full variable domain (outside the CDR3, taken from reference TRBV19 and TRBJ2-1): DGGITQSPKYLFRKEGQNVTLSCEQNLNHDAMYWYRQDPGQGLRLIYYSQIVNDFQKGDIAEGYSVSREKKESFPLTVTSAQKNPTAFYLCATTRARRVKVGNEQFFGPGTRLTVL.

Here the CDR3 reads CASSPTGGYGDTEAFF. CDR3 DNA sequence: TGTGCCAGCAGTCCGACAGGGGGCTATGGGGACACTGAAGCTTTCTTT. The V gene is TRBV2, the J gene TRBJ1-1, with 10 bases lining up with TRBD1. Germline V gene sequence: CDR1 SNHLY, CDR2 FYNNEI. Germline trimming cut 5 bases from V and 3 bases from J; bases unmatched to any gene: 9. This CDR3 comprises 16 residues. The full variable domain, with the rest looked up from reference TRBV2 and TRBJ1-1, is EPEVTQTPSHQVTQMGQEVILRCVPISNHLYFYWYRQILGQKVEFLVSFYNNEISEKSEIFDDQFSVERPDGSNFTLKIRSTKLEDSAMYFCASSPTGGYGDTEAFFGQGTRLTVV.

The CDR3 sequence is CATGRQGGFTGELFF. The CDR3 bases are TGTGCCACAGGACGACAGGGAGGGTTCACCGGGGAGCTGTTTTTT. The rearrangement links TRBV19 to TRBJ2-2; D may be TRBD1 or TRBD2 (7 bases each). Germline V lookup: CDR1 LNHDA, CDR2 SQIVND (reference sequence). There are 15 residues in the CDR3. V gave up 10 bases and J gave up 4 bases, with 19 bases separating them.

The chain links TRBV19 to TRBJ1-2; the D is unclear. This CDR3 contains 19 residues. CDR1 is LNHDA and CDR2 is SQIVND in the germline V gene (reference sequence). V was pared by 3 bases and J by 7 bases, with 30 bases between. CDR3 amino acids: CASSMIIPDRGREDGGYTF. CDR3 in DNA: TGTGCCAGTAGTATGATTATACCGGATCGTGGAAGGGAGGATGGTGGCTACACCTTC.

The CDR3 loop is CASTSPGTQYF. For the CDR3, the DNA is TGTGCCAGCACTTCGCCTGGTACGCAGTATTTT. The rearrangement uses TRBV28 and TRBJ2-3; D is unresolved. The CDR3 covers 11 residues. Germline V gene lookup returns CDR1 MDHEN and CDR2 SYDVKM. Trimming took off 7 bases at V and 8 bases at J, with 10 bases between the two ends. The full variable domain, its missing parts supplied by reference TRBV28 and TRBJ2-3, is DVKVTQSSRYLVKRTGEKVFLECVQDMDHENMFWYRQDPGLGLRLIYFSYDVKMKEKGDIPEGYSVSREKKERFSLILESASTNQTSMYLCASTSPGTQYFGPGTRLTVL.

To note about this clone: Other DNA sequences in the same sample also yield this CDR3. The chain carries TRBV7-9 and TRBJ2-1; tentative D call: TRBD2 (6 bases). The germline V gene encodes CDR1 SEHNR and CDR2 FQNEAQ (reference sequence). With 5 bases removed from V and 1 base from J, the gap between germline ends came to 9 bases. The CDR3 totals 14 residues. This CDR3 is CASSLGLSYNEQFF. CDR3 sequence (DNA): TGTGCCAGCAGCCTGGGACTTTCCTACAATGAGCAGTTCTTC.

The rearrangement links TRBV14 to TRBJ2-1, with 14 bases matching TRBD2. Trimming removed 3 bases from V and 4 bases from J; junction bases left unmatched: 8. The CDR3 runs to 18 residues. Germline values: CDR1 SGHDN, CDR2 FVKESK. The CDR3 loop reads CASSHRGLAGGGYNEQFF. Written as DNA, the CDR3 is TGTGCCAGCAGCCACCGCGGACTAGCGGGGGGCGGATACAATGAGCAGTTCTTC. Supplemented by reference TRBV14 and TRBJ2-1, the full variable domain reads EAGVTQFPSHSVIEKGQTVTLRCDPISGHDNLYWYRRVMGKEIKFLLHFVKESKQDESGMPNNRFLAERTGGTYSTLKVQPAELEDSGVYFCASSHRGLAGGGYNEQFFGPGTRLTVL.